This TCR beta chain was retrieved from a study of regulatory T cells in long-lasting Graves disease. Study-level findings and limits: Persistent Graves' cases showed lower TCR diversity than newly diagnosed cases.

This clonotype was counted a few times. Antigen unknown. Both iRepertoire HTBI primers and Arm-PCR of CDR3 regions were used to build the TCR beta libraries. TCRdb re-analysed the multiplex PCR reads in MiXCR, keeping a single row per CDR3 protein. The data hold about 450,000 distinct CDR3 sequences, with about 14% observed a single time. The time point: newly diagnosed GD, antithyroid drugs for less than 3 months. From PBMCs, RNA was extracted and then used to make the TCR library. The CDR3 runs 14 residues. Germline V gene sequence: CDR1 DFQATT, CDR2 SNEGSKA (reference sequence). V lost 3 bases to trimming and J lost 4 bases, with 16 bases between them. This same sample was also taken into another study, of T cells in Graves' hyperthyroidism and ophthalmopathy.

The chain couples TRBV20-1 to TRBJ2-7; perhaps D is TRBD1 or TRBD2 (5 bases each). The starting material was peripheral blood mononuclear cells (PBMCs), obtained at new diagnosis, from a patient treated with antithyroid drugs. This clonotype originated in a woman in her fifties or sixties with Graves disease. The CDR3 DNA reads as TGCAGTGCTAGGGGTTGGGGGAGCGGTTACGAGCAGTACTTC. Protein: CSARGWGSGYEQYF.